The next 26 T cell receptor beta chains were all read from a single sample in a study of blood T cell repertoires in COVID-19 (dated by TCRdb to the early 2020s). Library preparation used the immunoSEQ multiplex PCR assay. TCRdb holds this immuneACCESS table with in-frame rearrangements only. Some clones are missing; in checked studies, unresolved V genes explain under half, and the rest has no known cause. The sample profile shows approximately 170,000 clones; roughly four fifths of them were found once. The top ten hold 9.5% to 15% of the sample. Sequenced: peripheral blood. The source is a woman between 50 and 59 years old with acute or convalescent COVID-19.

CDR3 protein: CAWTGNEQFF. Here the CDR3 DNA reads TGTGCCTGGACGGGCAATGAGCAGTTCTTC. The rearrangement uses TRBV30 and TRBJ2-1; D is ambiguous. Deletions cut 4 bases from V and 6 bases from J, with 4 bases between. The germline gives CDR1 GTSNPN, CDR2 SVGIG (reference sequence). This CDR3 has 10 amino acids. The whole variable domain, filled in from reference TRBV30 and TRBJ2-1, reads SQTIHQWPATLVQPVGSPLSLECTVEGTSNPNLYWYRQAAGRGLQLLFYSVGIGQISSEVPQNLSASRPQDRQFILSSKKLLLSDSGFYLCAWTGNEQFFGPGTRLTVL.

V usage is TRBV18 and J usage is TRBJ2-3, with 8 nucleotides matching TRBD1. Germline-derived CDR1 and CDR2 are KGHSH and LQKENI. The V and J ends lost 6 bases and 6 bases, in that order; junction bases with no gene match: 11. This CDR3 contains 15 residues. The CDR3 protein is CASSPARQGLDTQYF. The CDR3, as DNA: TGTGCCAGCTCTCCTGCACGACAGGGGCTGGATACGCAGTATTTT. The full variable domain, rest sourced from reference TRBV18 and TRBJ2-3, is NAGVMQNPRHLVRRRGQEARLRCSPMKGHSHVYWYRQLPEEGLKFMVYLQKENIIDESGMPKERFSAEFPKEGPSILRIQQVVRGDSAAYFCASSPARQGLDTQYFGPGTRLTVL.

The chain employs TRBV5-5 and TRBJ2-2; possibly TRBD2 for D (5 bases). V lost 6 bases and J lost 7, with 22 bases in between. This CDR3 region has 16 residues. The germline V gene encodes CDR1 SGHKS and CDR2 YYEKEE (reference sequence). The CDR3 region has the DNA TGTGCCAGCACAAAAGGGAAAGCGGAGTGGAGCGGGGAGCTGTTTTTT. It translates to CASTKGKAEWSGELFF.

A few counts support this clone. The gene calls are TRBV2 and TRBJ2-7, with 10 bases aligning to TRBD1. Germline values: CDR1 SNHLY, CDR2 FYNNEI. V was pared by 6 bases and J by 3 bases, with 2 bases of the junction left unmatched. This CDR3 spans 13 amino acids. CDR3 bases: TGTGCCAGCAGGGGGACAGGGGTCTACGAGCAGTACTTC. Translated: CASRGTGVYEQYF. The variable domain in full, completed from reference TRBV2 and TRBJ2-7, reads EPEVTQTPSHQVTQMGQEVILRCVPISNHLYFYWYRQILGQKVEFLVSFYNNEISEKSEIFDDQFSVERPDGSNFTLKIRSTKLEDSAMYFCASRGTGVYEQYFGPGTRLTVT.

The chain links TRBV19 to TRBJ1-6; D not certain. V was trimmed by 3 bases and J by 9 bases, leaving 12 bases between them. The CDR3 length is 14 residues. Germline V gene lookup returns CDR1 LNHDA and CDR2 SQIVND (reference sequence). The CDR3 spells CASSMGPAGSPLHF. The CDR3 nucleotides read TGTGCCAGTAGTATGGGCCCGGCTGGTTCACCCCTCCACTTT. Based on the CDR3 plus reference TRBV19 and TRBJ1-6, the full variable domain is DGGITQSPKYLFRKEGQNVTLSCEQNLNHDAMYWYRQDPGQGLRLIYYSQIVNDFQKGDIAEGYSVSREKKESFPLTVTSAQKNPTAFYLCASSMGPAGSPLHFGNGTRLTVT.

This clone appeared once. This sequence joins TRBV4-3 and TRBJ2-7; 7 bases map to TRBD1. After removal of 4 bases from V and 5 bases from J, the junction contained 5 bases not matched to a gene. Germline CDR1 and CDR2: LGHNA and YSLEER. The CDR3 contains 13 residues. CDR3 coding DNA: TGCGCCAGCAGCCGGGACAGAGACCACGAGCAGTACTTC. It yields the protein CASSRDRDHEQYF.

The V and J genes are TRBV6-1 and TRBJ2-1; the D is unclear. The germline V gene has CDR1 MNHNS and CDR2 SASEGT. The CDR3 consists of 11 residues. Trimming cost V 2 bases and J 8 bases, with 4 bases left between them. The CDR3 sequence: CASSEYYEQFF. The CDR3 nucleotides are TGTGCCAGCAGTGAATATTATGAGCAGTTCTTC.

This CDR3 reads CASSIAGRTNEKLFF. As DNA, the CDR3 is TGTGCCAGTAGTATAGCTGGCAGGACAAATGAAAAACTGTTTTTT. The genes are TRBV19 and TRBJ1-4; D is perhaps TRBD1 (5 bases). CDR3 size: 15 residues. Looked up from germline, CDR1 is LNHDA and CDR2 is SQIVND (reference sequence). The ends were cut back, 1 base at V and 5 bases at J, with 11 bases in the middle. The whole variable domain, filled in from reference TRBV19 and TRBJ1-4, reads DGGITQSPKYLFRKEGQNVTLSCEQNLNHDAMYWYRQDPGQGLRLIYYSQIVNDFQKGDIAEGYSVSREKKESFPLTVTSAQKNPTAFYLCASSIAGRTNEKLFFGSGTQLSVL.

V is TRBV18 and J is TRBJ1-4; 10 bases are shared with TRBD1. V was clipped by 10 bases and J by 5 bases; unmatched bases: 7. The germline V gene has CDR1 KGHSH and CDR2 LQKENI. The CDR3 extends over 14 amino acids. CDR3 residues: CATAGGQGNEKLFF. CDR3 nucleotide sequence: TGTGCCACCGCCGGGGGACAGGGGAATGAAAAACTGTTTTTT. Together with reference TRBV18 and TRBJ1-4, the CDR3 gives the full variable domain: NAGVMQNPRHLVRRRGQEARLRCSPMKGHSHVYWYRQLPEEGLKFMVYLQKENIIDESGMPKERFSAEFPKEGPSILRIQQVVRGDSAAYFCATAGGQGNEKLFFGSGTQLSVL.

This clone was seen a few times. This chain links TRBV28 with TRBJ2-7; TRBD1 is a possible D gene (6 bases). The CDR3 is 17 residues long. Germline loops: CDR1 MDHEN, CDR2 SYDVKM. V was pared by 3 bases and J by 0 bases, with 18 bases between. CDR3 amino acids: CASSFDLGQLFSYEQYF. The CDR3 coding sequence is TGTGCCAGCAGTTTCGATCTAGGACAGCTATTCTCCTACGAGCAGTACTTC.

The chain has TRBV7-2 and TRBJ1-5; 9 bases map to TRBD1. The CDR3 extends over 17 amino acids. CDR1 and CDR2 from the germline V gene are SGHTA and FQGNSA. J gave up 2 bases and V 1 base, and 6 bases lay outside the gene matches. CDR3 residues: CASSLGGQGRGNQPQHF. CDR3 DNA: TGTGCCAGCAGCTTAGGAGGACAGGGGAGAGGCAATCAGCCCCAGCATTTT.

V usage is TRBV27 and J usage is TRBJ2-1; 8 bases are a match to TRBD2. Trimming took 6 bases from V and 1 from J; bases not matched to a gene: 5. Germline CDR1 is MNHEY and CDR2 is SMNVEV (reference sequence). This CDR3 is built from 15 residues. CDR3 protein: CASRREGLSYNEQFF. In DNA form, the CDR3 reads TGTGCCAGCAGACGGGAGGGCCTTTCCTACAATGAGCAGTTCTTC.

V usage is TRBV15 and J usage is TRBJ1-3, with a weak D call TRBD1 (5 bases). The CDR3 is made up of 16 amino acids. Trimming removed 4 bases at V and 0 bases at J, with 13 bases between. Germline assignment: CDR1 LNHNV and CDR2 YYDKDF (reference sequence). The CDR3 DNA is TGTGCCACCAGCATTACGACAGTCATCTCTGGAAACACCATATATTTT. Translation gives CATSITTVISGNTIYF.

This clone was seen a handful of times. V gene TRBV11-2 combines with J gene TRBJ2-7; tentative D call: TRBD1 (5 bases). This CDR3 region has 14 residues. Trimming stripped 6 bases from V and 0 bases from J, with 12 bases between. Germline CDR1 is SGHAT and CDR2 is FQNNGV. CDR3 amino acids: CASRSGYSSYEQYF. The CDR3 coding sequence is TGTGCCAGCAGATCAGGGTACTCCTCCTACGAGCAGTACTTC.

In this sample, this clone turned up a few times. The chain joins TRBV7-9 to TRBJ1-2; a weak D match, TRBD1 (6 bases). CDR3 length equals 15 residues. Trimming removed 4 bases from V and 3 bases from J, with 15 bases in between. The germline gives CDR1 SEHNR, CDR2 FQNEAQ (reference sequence). The chain's CDR3 is CASSSQGTSDYGYTF. The CDR3 region has the DNA TGTGCCAGCAGCTCACAGGGTACCTCAGACTATGGCTACACCTTC.

The chain has TRBV20-1 and TRBJ1-1, with D hard to call. With 6 bases removed from V and 10 bases from J, the gap between germline ends came to 15 bases. CDR3 length: 11 residues. CDR1 is DFQATT and CDR2 is SNEGSKA in the germline V gene (reference sequence). CDR3 DNA sequence: TGCAGTGCGGCGGACTTCCCCGGAGCTTTCTTT. Protein: CSAADFPGAFF.

This chain connects TRBV29-1 to TRBJ1-2, with D possibly TRBD1 on 5 matching bases. V was shortened by 0 bases and J by 4 bases, with 12 bases between the two germline ends. The CDR3 has 14 residues. Germline assignment: CDR1 SQVTM and CDR2 ANQGSEA. The CDR3 protein is CSVEDWWGRYGYTF. CDR3 in DNA: TGCAGCGTTGAAGATTGGTGGGGCCGCTATGGCTACACCTTC. Supplemented by reference TRBV29-1 and TRBJ1-2, the full variable domain reads SAVISQKPSRDICQRGTSLTIQCQVDSQVTMMFWYRQQPGQSLTLIATANQGSEATYESGFVIDKFPISRPNLTFSTLTVSNMSPEDSSIYLCSVEDWWGRYGYTFGSGTRLTVV.

This chain links TRBV6-6 with TRBJ2-7, with D perhaps matching TRBD1 (5 bases). Germline V gives CDR1 MNHNY, CDR2 SVGAGI (reference sequence). Trimming took off 4 bases at V and 5 bases at J, with 15 bases between the two ends. This CDR3 comprises 14 residues. The CDR3 nucleotides read TGTGCCAGCAGTTGGTCACAGGCGTTCGACGAGCAGTACTTC. This sequence encodes CASSWSQAFDEQYF.

This chain connects TRBV7-2 to TRBJ2-6, with 7 bases that match TRBD2. The CDR3 runs 16 residues. CDR1 and CDR2 (germline): SGHTA, FQGNSA. V lost 1 base and J lost 2; bases outside the gene matches: 2. CDR3 loop: CASSLGRGAGANVLTF. The CDR3 DNA is TGTGCCAGCAGCTTAGGACGGGGGGCTGGGGCCAACGTCCTGACTTTC.

V gene TRBV6-2 or TRBV6-3 combines with J gene TRBJ1-5, with 8 nucleotides matching TRBD1. Trimming cost V 4 bases and J 6 bases; bases outside gene matches: 8. CDR1 and CDR2 from the germline V gene are MNHEY and SVGEGT. The length of the CDR3 is 15 residues. This CDR3 is CASSWDRTTPQPQHF. The CDR3 region has the DNA TGTGCCAGCAGTTGGGACAGGACGACTCCTCAGCCCCAGCATTTT.

The J gene is TRBJ1-2, the V gene TRBV6-2 or TRBV6-3, with 11 bases fitting TRBD1. Germline values: CDR1 MNHEY, CDR2 SVGEGT. V trimming: 2 bases; J trimming: 8 bases; junction bases outside the gene matches: 7. CDR3 size: 15 residues. In DNA form, the CDR3 reads TGTGCCAGCAGTTACCTCCCCGGGACAGGGGGAGGCTACACCTTC. Translating it yields CASSYLPGTGGGYTF.

This sequence joins TRBV3-1 (or the pseudogene TRBV3-2) and TRBJ2-3; 10 positions match TRBD2. V shed 6 bases, J shed 2 bases, and the junction held 8 bases outside the gene matches. The germline V gene has CDR1 LGHDT and CDR2 YNNKEL (reference sequence). The CDR3 contains 16 residues. The chain's CDR3 is CASRPYSGGNTDTQYF. DNA for the CDR3: TGTGCCAGCAGACCCTATAGCGGGGGGAACACAGATACGCAGTATTTT.

The CDR3, as DNA: TGTGCCACCAGTGACCCCCTGACTAGCGGGGGCAGCACAGATACGCAGTATTTT. Its translation is CATSDPLTSGGSTDTQYF. The gene calls are TRBV24-1 and TRBJ2-3; TRBD2 agrees at 12 bases. CDR1 KGHDR and CDR2 SFDVKD come from the germline V gene. The CDR3 contains 18 residues. With 4 bases clipped from V and 0 bases from J, the junction kept 7 bases outside the gene matches.

This clone showed up just a few times. The J gene is TRBJ2-7, the V gene TRBV5-6; 7 bases are shared with TRBD1. Germline V gives CDR1 SGHDT, CDR2 YYEEEE. The CDR3 sequence is 15 residues long. The junction had 14 bases not matched to a gene; V was cut back by 5 bases and J by 6 bases. The CDR3, as DNA: TGTGCCAGCAGGGGATTAGACAGGGAGTCTGGCGAGCAGTACTTC. As protein: CASRGLDRESGEQYF. Full variable domain (remainder filled in from reference TRBV5-6 and TRBJ2-7): DAGVTQSPTHLIKTRGQQVTLRCSPKSGHDTVSWYQQALGQGPQFIFQYYEEEERQRGNFPDRFSGHQFPNYSSELNVNALLLGDSALYLCASRGLDRESGEQYFGPGTRLTVT.

The genes are TRBV2 and TRBJ2-1, with a weak D call TRBD2 (5 bases). The CDR3 consists of 13 residues. V lost 6 bases to trimming and J lost 8 bases, with 14 bases between them. The germline gives CDR1 SNHLY, CDR2 FYNNEI. The CDR3 is CASSLGSGDEQFF. The CDR3 DNA reads as TGTGCCAGCAGCCTGGGAAGCGGCGATGAGCAGTTCTTC.

This chain joins TRBV7-2 and TRBJ2-1, with 10 positions matching TRBD1. Per the germline V gene, CDR1 is SGHTA and CDR2 is FQGNSA. V dropped 7 bases and J dropped 7; count of bases not matched to a gene: 10. This CDR3 has 15 amino acids. The CDR3 sequence is CASIPDRGRVNEQFF. In DNA form, the CDR3 reads TGTGCCAGCATTCCAGACAGGGGGCGAGTGAATGAGCAGTTCTTC.